This T cell receptor (beta chain) was observed in a study of cytomegalovirus exposure and HLA in healthy donors. This PCR relied on a set of 60 Vbeta primers and 13 Jbeta primers. Only in-frame clones appear in the TCRdb table, and some are missing; sequencing was by immunoSEQ multiplex PCR. The sample includes about 170,000 clones, 80% seen only once; the top ten take under 5%. A few counts support this clone. Its antigen is as yet unknown. Healthy bone marrow donors formed the donor group. The V gene lost 4 bases and the J gene lost 4 bases, with 23 bases spanning the gap. This CDR3 has 18 residues. Germline V gene lookup returns CDR1 MDHEN and CDR2 SYDVKM. Findings and limits, study-wide: The later analysis indicated that the majority of CMV-associated TCR beta chains appeared HLA-restricted. It was assumed in the presence/absence analyses that sequencing depth was roughly uniform across donors. The study listed roughly 160 cytomegalovirus-associated TCR beta chains.

The receptor comes from a woman between 50 and 59 years old in good health and CMV-seropositive. The sample consisted of PBMCs. The chain recombines TRBV28 with TRBJ1-3; D perhaps matches TRBD1 (5 bases). CDR3 region: CASSSAGYNRRGGNTIYF. CDR3 sequence (DNA): TGTGCCAGCAGTTCAGCAGGGTACAATCGCCGAGGCGGAAACACCATATATTTT.